A selection of T cell receptor beta chains follows, all from one sample in a study of cytomegalovirus exposure and HLA in healthy donors. The repertoire was sequenced with immunoSEQ multiplex PCR; TCRdb's copy has only in-frame clones and lacks some. Of some 95,000 clones listed, roughly 74% were seen once; the top ten hold more than 15%. Source material: PBMCs. These receptors were taken from a woman under 30 in good health and CMV-seropositive. Both conserved end residues are part of each CDR3. Fields, in order: V gene, D gene, J gene, clone size, CDR3 DNA, CDR3 protein. D genes are given only for firm matches. Expanded clones are given a class, and other clones once, few, many or no size at all.

TRBV11-2,TRBD1,TRBJ2-5,.,TGTGCCAGCACGTACGGGACAGGGGGCTATGAGACCCAGTACTTC,CASTYGTGGYETQYF
TRBV27,TRBD1,TRBJ1-5,.,TGTGCCAGCAGTTCGGGACAGGGAGGGAGTCTAGGTCAGCCCCAGCATTTT,CASSSGQGGSLGQPQHF
TRBV9,TRBD2,TRBJ2-5,.,TGTGCCAGCAGCGCGGGACTAGCGGAAGAGACCCAGTACTTC,CASSAGLAEETQYF
TRBV29-1,.,TRBJ2-7,few,TGCAGCGTTCGGGGAGTTTCCTACGAGCAGTACTTC,CSVRGVSYEQYF
TRBV5-5,TRBD1,TRBJ1-6,.,TGTGCCAGCAGCGGGGGACAGGTCCAAAATTCACCCCTCCACTTT,CASSGGQVQNSPLHF
TRBV6-6,TRBD1,TRBJ2-7,.,TGTGCCAGCAGTAGGACAGGGCTCGAGCAGTACTTC,CASSRTGLEQYF
TRBV19,TRBD2,TRBJ2-5,.,TGTGCCAGTAGTATTCCCCCTGGTAGCGGGGTAGAGACCCAGTACTTC,CASSIPPGSGVETQYF
TRBV5-6,.,TRBJ1-3,once,TGTGCCAGCAGCTTCGCACATTCGAGGAACACCATATATTTT,CASSFAHSRNTIYF
TRBV6-5,TRBD2,TRBJ2-7,.,TGTGCCAGCCCCCGGACTAGCGGGTCCTACGAGCAGTACTTC,CASPRTSGSYEQYF
TRBV6-1,.,TRBJ2-7,.,TGTGCCAGCACTCGCGGACAGTCCTACGAGCAGTACTTC,CASTRGQSYEQYF
TRBV7-2,TRBD1,TRBJ1-4,.,TGTGCCAGCAGCCCGGACAGGGGGGATGAAAAACTGTTTTTT,CASSPDRGDEKLFF
TRBV11-3,.,TRBJ1-3,.,TGTGCCAGCAGCTTACAGGGTACCGGAAACACCATATATTTT,CASSLQGTGNTIYF
TRBV15,TRBD1,TRBJ2-1,.,TGTGCCACCAGCAGAGATTTGGGACAGGGGAACGGGGAGCAGTTCTTC,CATSRDLGQGNGEQFF
TRBV5-1,TRBD2,TRBJ2-1,.,TGCGCCAGCAGCTTGGGCCGGGGGGAATACAATGAGCAGTTCTTC,CASSLGRGEYNEQFF
TRBV5-4,TRBD1,TRBJ2-5,few,TGTGCCAGCAGCCCGGGACAGTCTTGGGAGACCCAGTACTTC,CASSPGQSWETQYF
TRBV5-1,.,TRBJ1-1,.,TGCGCCAGCAGCTTGGTTGGGGGGGGGAACACTGAAGCTTTCTTT,CASSLVGGGNTEAFF
TRBV18,.,TRBJ1-5,.,TGTGCCAGCTCTTCGAGAGGGCTTGATAGCAATCAGCCCCAGCATTTT,CASSSRGLDSNQPQHF
TRBV6-1,TRBD2,TRBJ2-7,.,TGTGCCTGCACTAGCGGGTCGTCCTACGAGCAGTACTTC,CACTSGSSYEQYF
TRBV7-3,TRBD2,TRBJ2-1,once,TGTGCCAGCAGCTTAGGCGGGAGATCCAACAATGAGCAGTTCTTC,CASSLGGRSNNEQFF
TRBV6-6,.,TRBJ1-2,.,TGTGCCAGCAGTTACAGAGGGCCCTATGGCTACACCTTC,CASSYRGPYGYTF
TRBV6-1,.,TRBJ1-5,.,TGTGCCAGCAGTGTGGCCAATCAGCCCCAGCATTTT,CASSVANQPQHF
TRBV6-6,TRBD1,TRBJ2-1,few,TGTGCCAGCAGTCGACAGGGGGCTCATAATGAGCAGTTCTTC,CASSRQGAHNEQFF
TRBV14,.,TRBJ1-3,.,TGTGCCAGCAGCCAAGTTAGCCGGTACACCATATATTTT,CASSQVSRYTIYF
TRBV2,.,TRBJ1-5,.,TGTGCCAGCAGTCGGGAGCTCAATCAGCCCCAGCATTTT,CASSRELNQPQHF
TRBV28,.,TRBJ1-5,few,.,CASQFGEGGTSFMHQPQHF
TRBV4-3,.,TRBJ2-1,.,TGCGCCAGCAGCCAAGATCGGTTGCGGCTAGCCGAGCAGTTCTTC,CASSQDRLRLAEQFF
TRBV5-6,.,TRBJ2-1,.,TGTGCCAGCAGCTTAGCGGCCGGCTCCTACAATGAGCAGTTCTTC,CASSLAAGSYNEQFF
TRBV18,TRBD1,TRBJ1-1,.,TGTGCCAGCTCACTCATGGACAGGGACGCTGAAGCTTTCTTT,CASSLMDRDAEAFF
TRBV10-3,.,TRBJ1-5,.,TGTGCCATCAGTGAAGGGGCAGCCTTACAGCATTTT,CAISEGAALQHF
TRBV7-9,TRBD2,TRBJ2-5,.,TGTGCCAGCAGCCAAGGGGCTAGCGGGAGGGCCCGAGAGACCCAGTACTTC,CASSQGASGRARETQYF
TRBV27,TRBD1,TRBJ2-2,.,TGTGCTAGCAGCCCGAAGGGACAGGGCGGGGAGCTGTTTTTT,CASSPKGQGGELFF
TRBV6-5,TRBD1,TRBJ1-1,.,TGTGCCAGCAGTCGACAGGGGGCCGCTGAAGCTTTCTTT,CASSRQGAAEAFF
TRBV5-6,.,TRBJ2-1,.,TGTGCCAGCAGCTCCCCGGCGGGGGAGCAGTTCTTC,CASSSPAGEQFF
TRBV19,TRBD2,TRBJ2-4,few,TGTGCCAGTACTAGCGGGGGGGCCGGGAACATTCAGTACTTC,CASTSGGAGNIQYF
TRBV6-4,.,TRBJ1-4,few,TGTGCCAGCAGTGACCGGGCGGGAGAAAAACTGTTTTTT,CASSDRAGEKLFF
TRBV4-2,.,TRBJ1-1,few,TGTGCCAGCAGCCAAGATGGGCGGGCGGAAGCTTTCTTT,CASSQDGRAEAFF
TRBV27,TRBD1,TRBJ2-7,.,TGTGCCAGCAGAGTAACACCGGGACAGACATACGAGCAGTACTTC,CASRVTPGQTYEQYF
TRBV5-1,.,TRBJ2-7,.,TGCGCCAGCAGCTTGGCCGCGGGCTCCAACGAGCAGTACTTC,CASSLAAGSNEQYF
TRBV11-3,.,TRBJ2-1,.,TGTGCCAGCAGCTTAGATGTGACTACGATGGCTGGGCAGTTCTTC,CASSLDVTTMAGQFF
TRBV4-3,.,TRBJ2-5,.,TGCGCCAGCAGCCTCTCGAGGTGGGAGACCCAGTACTTC,CASSLSRWETQYF
TRBV4-1,.,TRBJ1-5,.,TGCGCCAGCAGACGGGGGGACAATCAGCCCCAGCATTTT,CASRRGDNQPQHF
TRBV5-1,TRBD1,TRBJ1-2,.,TGCGCCAGCAACGAACAGGGGACTGGGGGCTACACCTTC,CASNEQGTGGYTF
TRBV6-5,.,TRBJ1-2,.,TGTGCCAGCAGTTACTCGGGGGGCTATGGCTACACCTTC,CASSYSGGYGYTF
TRBV20-1,TRBD2,TRBJ2-2,.,TGCAGTGGACGGGGGGGCGGGGAGCTGTTTTTT,CSGRGGGELFF
TRBV4-3,TRBD2,TRBJ2-1,.,TGCGCCAGCAGCCAAGCCCCACCTACTAGCGGGACCGGTGAGCAGTTCTTC,CASSQAPPTSGTGEQFF
TRBV7-2,.,TRBJ2-3,.,TGTGCCAGCAGCTTAACTTCCGGGGGTGCAGATACGCAGTATTTT,CASSLTSGGADTQYF
TRBV5-6,.,TRBJ1-5,few,TGTGCCAGCAGCTTGGGTAGCAGCCTCCTCAATCAGCCCCAGCATTTT,CASSLGSSLLNQPQHF
TRBV7-2,TRBD1,TRBJ2-7,.,TGTGCCAGCAGCGCCGAGGGGACAGGCACCTACGAGCAGTACTTC,CASSAEGTGTYEQYF
TRBV27,.,TRBJ1-2,medium-sized,TGTGCCAGCAGTTTATCGAGGGTTAGTGGCTACACCTTC,CASSLSRVSGYTF
TRBV2,.,TRBJ1-3,.,TGTGCCAGCAAGGGGTTAGTCAGTGGAAACACCATATATTTT,CASKGLVSGNTIYF
TRBV6-5,TRBD1,TRBJ2-7,.,TGTGCCAGCAGGGGGGACAGGGACCCCTCCTACGAGCAGTACTTC,CASRGDRDPSYEQYF